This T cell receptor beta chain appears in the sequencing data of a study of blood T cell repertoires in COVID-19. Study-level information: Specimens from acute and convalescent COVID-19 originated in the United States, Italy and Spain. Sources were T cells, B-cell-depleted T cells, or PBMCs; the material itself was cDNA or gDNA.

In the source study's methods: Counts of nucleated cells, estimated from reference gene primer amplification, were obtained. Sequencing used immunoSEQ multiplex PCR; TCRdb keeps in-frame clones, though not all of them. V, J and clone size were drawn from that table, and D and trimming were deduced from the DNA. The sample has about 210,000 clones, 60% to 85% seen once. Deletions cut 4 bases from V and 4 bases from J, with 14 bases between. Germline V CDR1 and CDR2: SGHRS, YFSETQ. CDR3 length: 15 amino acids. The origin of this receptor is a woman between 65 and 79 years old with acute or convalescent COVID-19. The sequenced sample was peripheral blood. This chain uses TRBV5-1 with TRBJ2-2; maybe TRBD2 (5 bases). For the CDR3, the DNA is TGCGCCAGCAGCCGCGCCGGACTGAGCACCGGGGAGCTGTTTTTT. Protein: CASSRAGLSTGELFF.